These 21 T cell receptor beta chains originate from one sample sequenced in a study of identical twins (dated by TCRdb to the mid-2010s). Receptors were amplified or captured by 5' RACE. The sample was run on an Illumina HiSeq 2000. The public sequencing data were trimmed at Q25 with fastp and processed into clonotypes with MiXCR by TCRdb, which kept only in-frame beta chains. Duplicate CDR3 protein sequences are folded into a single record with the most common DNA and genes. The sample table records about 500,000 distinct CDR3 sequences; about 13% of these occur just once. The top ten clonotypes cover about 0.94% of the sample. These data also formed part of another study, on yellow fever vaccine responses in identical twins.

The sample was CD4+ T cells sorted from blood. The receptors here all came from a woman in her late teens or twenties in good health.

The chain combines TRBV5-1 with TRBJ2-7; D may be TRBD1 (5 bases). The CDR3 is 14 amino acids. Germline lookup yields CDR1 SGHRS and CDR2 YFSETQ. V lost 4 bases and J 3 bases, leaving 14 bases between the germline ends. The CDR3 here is CASSPTTDNYEQYF. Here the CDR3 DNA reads TGCGCCAGCAGCCCGACGACAGATAACTACGAGCAGTACTTC.

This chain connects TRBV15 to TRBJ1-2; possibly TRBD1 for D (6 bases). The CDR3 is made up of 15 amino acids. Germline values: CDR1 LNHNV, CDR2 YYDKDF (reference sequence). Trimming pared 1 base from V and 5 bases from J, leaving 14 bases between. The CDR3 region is CATSRGQAGDYGYTF. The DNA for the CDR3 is TGTGCCACCAGCAGAGGACAGGCCGGGGATTATGGCTACACCTTC.

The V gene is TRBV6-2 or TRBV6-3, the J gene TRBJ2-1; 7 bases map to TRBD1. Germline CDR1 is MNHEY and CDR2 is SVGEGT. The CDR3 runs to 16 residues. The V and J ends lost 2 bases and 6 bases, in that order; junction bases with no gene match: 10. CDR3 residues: CASSYPGTVGSNEQFF. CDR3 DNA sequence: TGTGCCAGCAGTTACCCTGGGACAGTTGGCTCCAATGAGCAGTTCTTC.

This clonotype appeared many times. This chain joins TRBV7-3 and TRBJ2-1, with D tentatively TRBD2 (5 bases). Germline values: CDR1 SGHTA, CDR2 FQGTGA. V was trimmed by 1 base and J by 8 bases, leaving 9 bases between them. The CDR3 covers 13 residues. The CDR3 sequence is CASSLNEGDEQFF. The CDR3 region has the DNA TGTGCCAGCAGCTTAAATGAGGGCGATGAGCAGTTCTTC.

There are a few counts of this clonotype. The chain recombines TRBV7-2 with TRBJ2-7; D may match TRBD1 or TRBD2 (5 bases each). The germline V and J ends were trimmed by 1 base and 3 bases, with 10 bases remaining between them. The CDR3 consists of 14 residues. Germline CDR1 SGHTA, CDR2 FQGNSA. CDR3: CASSLDGALYEQYF. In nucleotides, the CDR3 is TGTGCCAGCAGCTTAGACGGGGCACTCTACGAGCAGTACTTC.

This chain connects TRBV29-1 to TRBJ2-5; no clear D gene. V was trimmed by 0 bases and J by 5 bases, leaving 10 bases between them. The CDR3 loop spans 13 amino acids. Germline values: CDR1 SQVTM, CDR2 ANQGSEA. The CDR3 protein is CSVEESAGETQYF. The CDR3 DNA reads TGCAGCGTTGAAGAAAGCGCTGGGGAGACCCAGTACTTC.

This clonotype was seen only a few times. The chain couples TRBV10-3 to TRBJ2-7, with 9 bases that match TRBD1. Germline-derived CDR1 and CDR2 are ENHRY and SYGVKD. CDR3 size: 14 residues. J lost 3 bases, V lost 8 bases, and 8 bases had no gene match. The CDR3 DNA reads TGTGCCATCGGGCAGGGGACAGGGATCTACGAGCAGTACTTC. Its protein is CAIGQGTGIYEQYF.

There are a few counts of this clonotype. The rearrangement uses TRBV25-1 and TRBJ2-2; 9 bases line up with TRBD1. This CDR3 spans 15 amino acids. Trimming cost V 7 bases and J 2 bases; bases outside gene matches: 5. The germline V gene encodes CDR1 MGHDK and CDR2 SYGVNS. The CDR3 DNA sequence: TGTGCCAGCACCCTGGGACAGGGAAACACCGGGGAGCTGTTTTTT. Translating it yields CASTLGQGNTGELFF.

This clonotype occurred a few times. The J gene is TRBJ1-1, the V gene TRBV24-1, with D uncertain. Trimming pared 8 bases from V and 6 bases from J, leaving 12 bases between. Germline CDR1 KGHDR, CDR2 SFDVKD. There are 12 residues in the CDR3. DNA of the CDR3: TGTGCCACCAAGTCCCCTAGTGCTGAAGCTTTCTTT. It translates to CATKSPSAEAFF.

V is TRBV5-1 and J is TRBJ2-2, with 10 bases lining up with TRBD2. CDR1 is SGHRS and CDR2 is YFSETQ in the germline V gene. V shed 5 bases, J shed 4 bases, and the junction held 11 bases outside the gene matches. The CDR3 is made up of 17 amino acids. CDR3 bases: TGCGCCAGCAGGGCTAGCGGGAGCCTAAGCGGCACCGGGGAGCTGTTTTTT. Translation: CASRASGSLSGTGELFF.

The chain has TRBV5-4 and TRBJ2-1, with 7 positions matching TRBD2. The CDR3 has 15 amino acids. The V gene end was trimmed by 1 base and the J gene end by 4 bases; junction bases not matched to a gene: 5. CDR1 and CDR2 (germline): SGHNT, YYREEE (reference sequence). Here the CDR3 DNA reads TGTGCCAGCAGCTTGTTGTCTAGCGGTTACAATGAGCAGTTCTTC. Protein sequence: CASSLLSSGYNEQFF.

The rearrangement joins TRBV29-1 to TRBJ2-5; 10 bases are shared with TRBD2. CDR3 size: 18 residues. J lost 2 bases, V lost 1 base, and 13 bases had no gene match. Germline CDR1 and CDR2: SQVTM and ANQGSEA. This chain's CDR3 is CSVEGPPSGGTLQETQYF. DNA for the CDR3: TGCAGCGTTGAAGGGCCCCCTAGCGGGGGAACCCTACAAGAGACCCAGTACTTC. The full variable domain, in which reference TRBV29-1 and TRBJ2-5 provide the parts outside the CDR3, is SAVISQKPSRDICQRGTSLTIQCQVDSQVTMMFWYRQQPGQSLTLIATANQGSEATYESGFVIDKFPISRPNLTFSTLTVSNMSPEDSSIYLCSVEGPPSGGTLQETQYFGPGTRLLVL.

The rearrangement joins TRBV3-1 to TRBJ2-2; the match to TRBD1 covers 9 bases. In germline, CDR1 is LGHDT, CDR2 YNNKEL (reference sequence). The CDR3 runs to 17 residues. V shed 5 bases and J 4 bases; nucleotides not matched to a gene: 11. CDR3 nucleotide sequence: TGTGCCAGCAGCGCTTATAATGGACAGGGGCGCACCGGGGAGCTGTTTTTT. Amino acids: CASSAYNGQGRTGELFF.

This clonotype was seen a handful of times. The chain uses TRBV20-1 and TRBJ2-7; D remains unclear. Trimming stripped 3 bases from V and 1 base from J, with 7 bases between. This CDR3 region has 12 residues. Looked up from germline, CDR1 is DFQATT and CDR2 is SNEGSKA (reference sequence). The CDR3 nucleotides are TGCAGTGCTAGGTTGGCATCCTACGAGCAGTACTTC. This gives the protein CSARLASYEQYF.

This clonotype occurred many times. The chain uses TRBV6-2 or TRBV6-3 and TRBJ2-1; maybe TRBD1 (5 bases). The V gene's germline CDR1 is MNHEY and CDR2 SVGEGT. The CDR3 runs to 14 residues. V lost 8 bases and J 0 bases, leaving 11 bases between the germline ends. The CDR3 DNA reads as TGTGCCAGCCAAGGACACAGCTCCTACAATGAGCAGTTCTTC. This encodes CASQGHSSYNEQFF.

The CDR3 here is CASSPREDYEQYF. The CDR3 nucleotides read TGTGCCAGCAGTCCCCGTGAGGACTACGAGCAGTACTTC. V gene TRBV6-1 combines with J gene TRBJ2-7; D is ambiguous. The germline V gene has CDR1 MNHNS and CDR2 SASEGT. The CDR3 length is 13 residues. Trimming removed 5 bases at V and 3 bases at J, with 11 bases between.

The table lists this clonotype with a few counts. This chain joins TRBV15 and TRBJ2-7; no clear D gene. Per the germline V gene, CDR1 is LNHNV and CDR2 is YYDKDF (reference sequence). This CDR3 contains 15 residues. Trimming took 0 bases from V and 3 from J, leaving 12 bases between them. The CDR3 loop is CATSRDPGLSYEQYF. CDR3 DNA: TGTGCCACCAGCAGAGACCCGGGTCTCAGCTACGAGCAGTACTTC.

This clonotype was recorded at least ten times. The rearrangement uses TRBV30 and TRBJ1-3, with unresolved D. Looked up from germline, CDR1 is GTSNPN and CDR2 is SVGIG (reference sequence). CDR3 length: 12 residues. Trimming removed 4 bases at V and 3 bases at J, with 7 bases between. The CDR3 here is CAWIEVGNTIYF. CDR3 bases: TGTGCCTGGATAGAGGTTGGAAACACCATATATTTT.

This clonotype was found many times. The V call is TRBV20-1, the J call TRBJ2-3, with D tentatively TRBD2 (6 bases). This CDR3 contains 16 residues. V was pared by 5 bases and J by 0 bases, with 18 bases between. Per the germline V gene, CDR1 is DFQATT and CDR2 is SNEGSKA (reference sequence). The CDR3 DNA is TGCAGTGCTCCGAGCGGAGCGGGCCCTAGCACAGATACGCAGTATTTT. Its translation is CSAPSGAGPSTDTQYF.

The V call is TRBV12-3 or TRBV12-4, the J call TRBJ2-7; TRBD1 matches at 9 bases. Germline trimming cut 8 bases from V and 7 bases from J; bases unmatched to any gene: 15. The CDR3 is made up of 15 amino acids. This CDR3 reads CASGGMTGGVLEQYF. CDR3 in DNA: TGTGCCAGCGGGGGTATGACAGGGGGGGTTTTGGAGCAGTACTTC.

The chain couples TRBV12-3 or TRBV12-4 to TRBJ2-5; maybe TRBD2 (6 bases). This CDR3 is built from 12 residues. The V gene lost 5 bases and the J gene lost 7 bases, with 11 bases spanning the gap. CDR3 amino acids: CASSAMGGTQYF. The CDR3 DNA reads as TGTGCCAGCAGTGCCATGGGGGGGACCCAGTACTTC.